The TCR beta chain described here comes from a study of T cell repertoires in cytomegalovirus infection. This clonotype was found once. Germline V CDR1 and CDR2: SGHRS, YFSETQ. This CDR3 region has 15 residues. The V and J ends lost 5 bases and 2 bases respectively, with 13 bases between them. TCRdb itself ran the reads through MiXCR, one entry per CDR3 protein. The data contain under 200,000 distinct CDR3 sequences, approximately 30% of them singletons. This TCR was recovered from a human donor in good health (CMV status not recorded). Some clones in this sample may be carry-over from other donors' samples. The chain has TRBV5-1 and TRBJ2-2; D unresolved. Sequenced: PBMCs. CDR3 in DNA: TGCGCCAGCAGAAGCACGGGCATAAACACCGGGGAGCTGTTTTTT. Its protein product is CASRSTGINTGELFF. Looking up the rest from reference TRBV5-1 and TRBJ2-2 gives the full variable domain: KAGVTQTPRYLIKTRGQQVTLSCSPISGHRSVSWYQQTPGQGLQFLFEYFSETQRNKGNFPGRFSGRQFSNSRSEMNVSTLELGDSALYLCASRSTGINTGELFFGEGSRLTVL.